This TCR beta chain came from a study of T cell responses to AZD1222 COVID-19 vaccine. Study findings and constraints: Reports say nearly half of spike-specific TCRs go after unmutated variant regions. Repertoires were obtained solely post-peak T cell response. Spike-wide coverage was observed for vaccine-associated CD4 TCRs, with dominant responses at 160-218 and 743-854.

About this clone itself: The antigen is not known.

Method: immunoSEQ multiplex PCR; TCRdb's copy keeps in-frame clones and lacks some. The sample holds about 190,000 clones, 87% seen once. V gave up 4 bases and J gave up 0 bases; unmatched junction bases: 4. The CDR3 covers 15 residues. From germline, CDR1 is LGHDT and CDR2 YNNKEL (reference sequence). The source material was peripheral blood, sampled on day 0 of MenACWY control vaccination. The chain employs TRBV3-1 (or the pseudogene TRBV3-2) and TRBJ1-1; 8 positions match TRBD1. The clonotype was recovered from an adult in good health. The chain's CDR3 is CASSLRTGLNTEAFF. The CDR3 bases are TGTGCCAGCAGCCTTAGGACAGGGCTGAACACTGAAGCTTTCTTT.